The rows below give T cell receptor beta chains drawn from one sample of a study of blood T cells in healthy people across ages. TCRdb analysed the 5' RACE reads with MiXCR anew, one entry per CDR3 protein. The repertoire holds over 700,000 distinct CDR3 sequences, with roughly 25% as singletons. The same sample was also used in a study of T cells of mothers and their children.

The sample taken for sequencing was blood. All receptors come from a boy younger than 18 in good health. Both conserved end residues are part of each CDR3. Fields, in order: V gene, clone size, J gene, D gene, CDR3 DNA, CDR3 protein. D genes are given only for firm matches. Clone sizes are given selectively: once, few, many, or a class where the clone is expanded.

V gene: TRBV29-1; clone size: few; J gene: TRBJ2-7; D gene: -; CDR3 DNA: TGCAGCGTTGAACAGGGGGGTTTCGAGCAGTACTTC; CDR3 protein: CSVEQGGFEQYF
V gene: TRBV29-1; clone size: -; J gene: TRBJ1-1; D gene: -; CDR3 DNA: TGCAGCGTTGTCCGAAGGAACACTGAAGCTTTCTTT; CDR3 protein: CSVVRRNTEAFF
V gene: TRBV6-6; clone size: few; J gene: TRBJ2-5; D gene: -; CDR3 DNA: TGTGCCAGCAGTTATAGTGGTAGCGGCCAAGAGACCCAGTACTTC; CDR3 protein: CASSYSGSGQETQYF
V gene: TRBV16; clone size: -; J gene: TRBJ2-7; D gene: -; CDR3 DNA: TGTGCCAGCAGCCAAGAGGGACGGCCGACCTCCTACGAGCAGTACTTC; CDR3 protein: CASSQEGRPTSYEQYF
V gene: TRBV3-1; clone size: -; J gene: TRBJ1-4; D gene: -; CDR3 DNA: TGTGCCAGCAGCCAAGATACAGCGACCGAAAAACTGTTTTTT; CDR3 protein: CASSQDTATEKLFF
V gene: TRBV3-1; clone size: -; J gene: TRBJ2-1; D gene: -; CDR3 DNA: TGTGCCAGCAGCCAAGATGTAGTACTCCGCTCCTACAATGAGCAGTTCTTC; CDR3 protein: CASSQDVVLRSYNEQFF
V gene: TRBV5-1; clone size: -; J gene: TRBJ1-2; D gene: -; CDR3 DNA: TGCGCCAGCAGCTTGGGGGACCTCTGGGATGGCTACACCTTC; CDR3 protein: CASSLGDLWDGYTF
V gene: TRBV29-1; clone size: few; J gene: TRBJ2-7; D gene: -; CDR3 DNA: TGCAGCGTAGGGCAGGGGGACTTCTACGAGCAGTACTTC; CDR3 protein: CSVGQGDFYEQYF
V gene: TRBV3-1; clone size: -; J gene: TRBJ2-6; D gene: -; CDR3 DNA: TGTGCCAGCAGCCAAGAAGGACTCAGGTCTGGGGCCAACGTCCTGACTTTC; CDR3 protein: CASSQEGLRSGANVLTF
V gene: TRBV7-6; clone size: -; J gene: TRBJ2-7; D gene: TRBD2; CDR3 DNA: TGTGCCAGCAGCTCGGGACTAGCGGGAGCCTCTTCCTACGAGCAGTACTTC; CDR3 protein: CASSSGLAGASSYEQYF